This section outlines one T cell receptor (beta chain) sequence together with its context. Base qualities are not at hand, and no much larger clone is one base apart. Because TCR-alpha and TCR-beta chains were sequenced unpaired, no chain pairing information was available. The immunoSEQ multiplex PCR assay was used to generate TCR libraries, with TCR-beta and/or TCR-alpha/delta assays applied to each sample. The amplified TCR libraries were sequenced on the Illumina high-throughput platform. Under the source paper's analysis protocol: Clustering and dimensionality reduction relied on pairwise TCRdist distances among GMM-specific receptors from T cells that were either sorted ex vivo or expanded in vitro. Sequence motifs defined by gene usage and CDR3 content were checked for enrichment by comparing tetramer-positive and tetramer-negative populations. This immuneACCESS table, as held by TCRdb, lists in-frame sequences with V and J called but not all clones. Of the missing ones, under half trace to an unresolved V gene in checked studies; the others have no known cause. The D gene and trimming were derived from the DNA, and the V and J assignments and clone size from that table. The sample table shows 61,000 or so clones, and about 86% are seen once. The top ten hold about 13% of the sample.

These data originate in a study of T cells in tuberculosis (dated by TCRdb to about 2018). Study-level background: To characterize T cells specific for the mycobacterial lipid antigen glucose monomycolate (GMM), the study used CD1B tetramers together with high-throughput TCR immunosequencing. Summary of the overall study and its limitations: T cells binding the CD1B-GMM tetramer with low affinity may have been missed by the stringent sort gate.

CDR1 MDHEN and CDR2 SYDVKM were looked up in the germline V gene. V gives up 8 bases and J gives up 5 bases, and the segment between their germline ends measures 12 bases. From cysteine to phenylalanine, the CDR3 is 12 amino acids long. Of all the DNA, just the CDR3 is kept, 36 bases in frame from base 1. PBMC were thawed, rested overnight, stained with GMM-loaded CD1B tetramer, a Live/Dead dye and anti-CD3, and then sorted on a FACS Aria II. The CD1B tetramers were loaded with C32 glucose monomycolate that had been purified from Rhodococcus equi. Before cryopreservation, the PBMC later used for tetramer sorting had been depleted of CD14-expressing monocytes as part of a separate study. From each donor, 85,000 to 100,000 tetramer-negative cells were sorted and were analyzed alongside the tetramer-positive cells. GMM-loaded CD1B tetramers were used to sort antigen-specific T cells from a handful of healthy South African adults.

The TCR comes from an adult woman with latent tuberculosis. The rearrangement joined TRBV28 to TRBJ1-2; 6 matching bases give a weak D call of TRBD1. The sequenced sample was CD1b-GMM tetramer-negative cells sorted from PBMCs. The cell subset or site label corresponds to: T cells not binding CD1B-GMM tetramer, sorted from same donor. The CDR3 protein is CASLEQGYGYTF. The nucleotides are TGTGCCAGCCTCGAACAGGGATATGGCTACACCTTC.